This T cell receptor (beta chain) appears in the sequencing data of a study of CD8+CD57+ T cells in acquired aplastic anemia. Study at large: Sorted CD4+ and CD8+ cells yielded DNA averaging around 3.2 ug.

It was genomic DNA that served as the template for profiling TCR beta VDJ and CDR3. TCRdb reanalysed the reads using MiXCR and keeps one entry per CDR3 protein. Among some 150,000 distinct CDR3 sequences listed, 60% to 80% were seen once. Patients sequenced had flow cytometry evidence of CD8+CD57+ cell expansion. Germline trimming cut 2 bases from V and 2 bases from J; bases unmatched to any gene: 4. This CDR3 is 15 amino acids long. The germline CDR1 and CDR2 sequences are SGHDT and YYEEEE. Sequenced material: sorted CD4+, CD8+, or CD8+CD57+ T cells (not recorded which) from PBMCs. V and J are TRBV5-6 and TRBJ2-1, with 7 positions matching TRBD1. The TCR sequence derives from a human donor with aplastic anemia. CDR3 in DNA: TGTGCCAGCAGCTTCCGGGACAGACCCTACAATGAGCAGTTCTTC. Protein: CASSFRDRPYNEQFF.